One and the same sample provided the 7 T cell receptor beta chains below, sequenced in a study of human T cells and chemical hapten exposure. TCRdb itself ran the RACE reads through MiXCR, one entry per CDR3 protein. The sample shows approximately 100,000 distinct CDR3 sequences, roughly a tenth of them seen only once. Noted time point: patch test 2, 6 weeks after DPC sensitization. The treatment: therapeutic diphenylcyclopropenone sensitization with weekly scalp DPC. This specimen consisted of whole blood, obtained in connection with sensitization to the hapten diphenylcyclopropenone (DPC). Receptors were obtained from a woman aged 35 to 49 with alopecia areata. Some clones in this sample may be carry-over from other donors' samples.

The table lists this clonotype with a few counts. The chain combines TRBV5-6 with TRBJ2-3, with D possibly being TRBD1 or TRBD2 (5 bases each). The CDR3 extends over 16 amino acids. The ends were cut back, 3 bases at V and 6 bases at J, with 20 bases in the middle. Germline V CDR1 and CDR2: SGHDT, YYEEEE. Here the CDR3 reads CASSSRRGLDPDTQYF. CDR3 in DNA: TGTGCCAGCAGCTCCCGCCGGGGCCTGGACCCTGATACGCAGTATTTT.

The rearrangement uses TRBV12-3 or TRBV12-4 and TRBJ1-5; D unresolved. The CDR3 spans 17 residues. V was cut by 5 bases and J by 2 bases, with 19 bases left in between. The CDR3 DNA is TGTGCCAGCAGTCCGACTTTTGGCAGGTCAGGCAATCAGCCCCAGCATTTT. Its translation: CASSPTFGRSGNQPQHF.

The gene calls are TRBV4-2 and TRBJ2-7; TRBD2 might be the D (5 bases). The germline CDR1 and CDR2 sequences are LGHNA and YNFKEQ. V dropped 3 bases and J dropped 5 bases, with 17 bases sitting between them. CDR3 length equals 15 residues. The CDR3 nucleotides are TGTGCCAGCAGCCACCTTACTAGGAAATCCCACGAGCAGTACTTC. It is translated as CASSHLTRKSHEQYF.

The sample holds many counts of this clonotype. This chain joins TRBV3-1 and TRBJ1-2; D ambiguous. The CDR3 extends over 14 amino acids. V lost 4 bases to trimming and J lost 7 bases, with 16 bases between them. CDR1 LGHDT and CDR2 YNNKEL come from the germline V gene (reference sequence). The CDR3 loop is CASSPQMAGAGYTF. The CDR3 DNA reads TGTGCCAGCAGCCCCCAAATGGCAGGTGCTGGCTACACCTTC.

The rearrangement links TRBV18 to TRBJ2-1, with 8 nucleotides matching TRBD1. This CDR3 is built from 16 residues. Germline CDR1 and CDR2: KGHSH and LQKENI. V trimming: 3 bases; J trimming: 3 bases; junction bases outside the gene matches: 7. In nucleotides, the CDR3 is TGTGCCAGCTCACCGAACACAGGGGGTTTCTACAATGAGCAGTTCTTC. It is translated as CASSPNTGGFYNEQFF.

In its sample, this clonotype was seen many times. The chain joins TRBV6-2 or TRBV6-3 to TRBJ2-7; D gene unclear. The V and J ends lost 2 bases and 7 bases respectively, with 15 bases between them. From germline, CDR1 is MNHEY and CDR2 SVGEGT. This CDR3 contains 14 residues. The CDR3, as DNA: TGTGCCAGCAGTTACCGAGACTTGAGCTGGGAGCAGTACTTC. This encodes CASSYRDLSWEQYF.

In this sample, this clonotype turned up a few times. This rearrangement joins TRBV13 to TRBJ2-7, with D possibly being TRBD2 (5 bases). CDR3 size: 14 residues. Germline V gene data show CDR1 as PRHDT and CDR2 as FYEKMQ (reference sequence). V was trimmed by 4 bases and J by 2 bases, leaving 12 bases between them. The CDR3 spells CASSSRGITYEQYF. The DNA for the CDR3 is TGTGCCAGCAGCTCAAGAGGGATCACCTACGAGCAGTACTTC.